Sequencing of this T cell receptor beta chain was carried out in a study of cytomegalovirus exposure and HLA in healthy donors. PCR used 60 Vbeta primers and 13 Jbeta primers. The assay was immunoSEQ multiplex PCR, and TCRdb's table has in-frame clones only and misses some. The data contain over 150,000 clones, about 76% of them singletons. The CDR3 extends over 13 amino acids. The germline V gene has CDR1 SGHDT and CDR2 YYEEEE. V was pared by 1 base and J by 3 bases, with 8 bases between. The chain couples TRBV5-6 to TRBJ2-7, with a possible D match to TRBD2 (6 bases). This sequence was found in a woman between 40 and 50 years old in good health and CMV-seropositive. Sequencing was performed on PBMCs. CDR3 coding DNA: TGTGCCAGCAGCTTGCAGGGAGGCTACGAGCAGTACTTC. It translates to CASSLQGGYEQYF.